Each of the 18 T cell receptor beta chains below was sequenced from the same sample in a study of glioma-infiltrating T cells after dendritic cell vaccination. TCRdb keeps only in-frame clones here, not all; method: immunoSEQ multiplex PCR. The data hold about 92,000 clones, with under 90% observed a single time. This specimen was blood, taken before dendritic cell vaccination. These receptors all stem from a human donor with glioblastoma.

This chain connects TRBV6-5 to TRBJ2-7; 8 bases align to TRBD1. The V segment lost 6 bases and the J segment 6 bases; nucleotides outside the gene matches: 7. This CDR3 has 13 residues. CDR1 and CDR2 from the germline V gene are MNHEY and SVGAGI. CDR3 DNA sequence: TGTGCCAGCAGCACAGGGGGAACTGTCGAGCAGTACTTC. Protein: CASSTGGTVEQYF.

This clone was counted once. V gene TRBV7-8 combines with J gene TRBJ2-1; 12 bases align to TRBD2. The CDR3 contains 16 residues. The V gene end was trimmed by 1 base and the J gene end by 10 bases; junction bases not matched to a gene: 8. Germline values: CDR1 SGHVS, CDR2 FQNEAQ. The CDR3 region is CASSLEPSGGGSEQFF. The DNA of the CDR3 is TGTGCCAGCAGCTTAGAGCCTAGCGGGGGGGGCTCAGAGCAGTTCTTC.

This chain links TRBV25-1 with TRBJ2-3; TRBD2 matches 8 bases. Losses at the gene ends were 0 bases for V and 2 bases for J; bases not matched to a gene: 10. This CDR3 has 18 residues. CDR1 MGHDK and CDR2 SYGVNS come from the germline V gene. CDR3 in DNA: TGTGCCAGCAGTGAATACTTCGAAGTAGCGGGGCTCACAGATACGCAGTATTTT. Protein product: CASSEYFEVAGLTDTQYF. Full variable domain (outside the CDR3, taken from reference TRBV25-1 and TRBJ2-3): EADIYQTPRYLVIGTGKKITLECSQTMGHDKMYWYQQDPGMELHLIHYSYGVNSTEKGDLSSESTVSRIRTEHFPLTLESARPSHTSQYLCASSEYFEVAGLTDTQYFGPGTRLTVL.

The V call is TRBV11-1, the J call TRBJ2-1, with 10 nucleotides matching TRBD2. Germline-derived CDR1 and CDR2 are SGHAT and FQDESV (reference sequence). V shed 4 bases and J 4 bases; nucleotides not matched to a gene: 7. The CDR3 covers 16 residues. CDR3 nucleotides: TGTGCCAGCAGCTCGTGGGCTAGCGGGGGATACAATGAGCAGTTCTTC. Translation gives CASSSWASGGYNEQFF.

This rearrangement joins TRBV6-5 to TRBJ2-1, with TRBD2 matching 8 bases. V lost 7 bases and J lost 5; bases outside the gene matches: 7. The CDR3 covers 14 residues. Germline-derived CDR1 and CDR2 are MNHEY and SVGAGI. The CDR3 coding sequence is TGTGCCAGCAAAAATAGCGGGGCGAACAATGAGCAGTTCTTC. Its protein product is CASKNSGANNEQFF.

The chain uses TRBV10-3 and TRBJ2-1; D possibly corresponds to TRBD1 (7 bases). Germline-derived CDR1 and CDR2 are ENHRY and SYGVKD. The CDR3 has 17 residues. With 6 bases removed from V and 8 bases from J, the gap between germline ends came to 26 bases. CDR3 nucleotide sequence: TGTGCCATCAGGGTCCCTCTGCGCGGAGGGGGCATCGATGAGCAGTTCTTC. This encodes CAIRVPLRGGGIDEQFF.

The chain uses TRBV5-1 and TRBJ1-6; 7 positions match TRBD1. J gave up 10 bases and V 0 bases, and 7 bases lay outside the gene matches. Germline V lookup: CDR1 SGHRS, CDR2 YFSETQ. The CDR3 contains 15 residues. CDR3 coding DNA: TGCGCCAGCAGCTTGGATGGGACAGACTCGTCACCCCTCCACTTT. This codes for CASSLDGTDSSPLHF.

The chain has TRBV30 and TRBJ2-1; 10 positions agree with TRBD2. The CDR3 sequence is 16 residues long. The germline CDR1 and CDR2 sequences are GTSNPN and SVGIG (reference sequence). V was clipped by 5 bases and J by 1 base; unmatched bases: 8. CDR3 sequence: CAWGGASGSSYNEQFF. The CDR3 bases are TGTGCCTGGGGGGGGGCTAGCGGGAGTTCCTACAATGAGCAGTTCTTC.

This clone is medium-sized (0.01 to 0.1%). J is TRBJ2-7 and V is TRBV2, with a weak D call TRBD1 (5 bases). In germline, CDR1 is SNHLY, CDR2 FYNNEI. The CDR3 extends over 15 amino acids. The V gene lost 3 bases and the J gene lost 8 bases, with 20 bases spanning the gap. Written as DNA, the CDR3 is TGTGCCAGCAGTGATCAGGGAAGTACTCCTACGAAGCAGTACTTC. Translating gives CASSDQGSTPTKQYF.

The V and J genes are TRBV25-1 and TRBJ2-7; tentatively, D is TRBD1 (6 bases). The CDR3 runs 15 residues. The germline V gene encodes CDR1 MGHDK and CDR2 SYGVNS. With 3 bases removed from V and 0 bases from J, the gap between germline ends came to 12 bases. Here the CDR3 DNA reads TGTGCCAGCAGTGAGACCGGGACAAGCTCCTACGAGCAGTACTTC. Protein product: CASSETGTSSYEQYF.

The gene calls are TRBV9 and TRBJ1-3; 10 bases fit TRBD1. From germline, CDR1 is SGDLS and CDR2 YYNGEE. J lost 1 base, V lost 4 bases, and 20 bases had no gene match. CDR3 length: 21 amino acids. The CDR3 nucleotides read TGTGCCAGCAGCTCGAGGGGACAGGGGACTCTCACCTCACCTTCTGGAAACACCATATATTTT. Residues: CASSSRGQGTLTSPSGNTIYF.

J is TRBJ1-2 and V is TRBV19; possible D gene TRBD1, 5 bases. Trimming stripped 6 bases from V and 8 bases from J, with 19 bases between. The CDR3 is 14 amino acids. From germline, CDR1 is LNHDA and CDR2 SQIVND (reference sequence). CDR3 sequence reads: CASSPWGDFKGYTF. The CDR3 bases are TGTGCCAGTAGCCCATGGGGGGATTTTAAGGGCTACACCTTC.

The chain employs TRBV15 and TRBJ1-5; 8 positions agree with TRBD1. After removal of 5 bases from V and 5 bases from J, the junction contained 20 bases not matched to a gene. The CDR3 spans 19 residues. In germline, CDR1 is LNHNV, CDR2 YYDKDF (reference sequence). The CDR3 is CATSGILGQGGERDQPQHF. Here the CDR3 DNA reads TGTGCCACCAGCGGGATTTTAGGACAGGGAGGGGAAAGGGATCAGCCCCAGCATTTT.

This chain links TRBV7-6 with TRBJ2-7, with 9 bases lining up with TRBD2. Germline-derived CDR1 and CDR2 are SGHVS and FNYEAQ. Germline trimming cut 3 bases from V and 4 bases from J; bases unmatched to any gene: 4. The CDR3 totals 14 residues. The CDR3 coding sequence is TGTGCCAGCAGCTTGGGAGCGGGAGGATACGAGCAGTACTTC. As protein: CASSLGAGGYEQYF.

V is TRBV9 and J is TRBJ1-6; D perhaps matches TRBD1 (5 bases). V was pared by 0 bases and J by 5 bases, with 9 bases between. Germline lookup yields CDR1 SGDLS and CDR2 YYNGEE. The CDR3 runs to 15 residues. The CDR3 sequence: CASSVGGDHNSPLHF. The CDR3 DNA is TGTGCCAGCAGCGTAGGGGGGGACCATAATTCACCCCTCCACTTT.

The gene calls are TRBV30 and TRBJ1-4; D gene uncertain. Trimming removed 1 base at V and 8 bases at J, with 14 bases between. The germline CDR1 and CDR2 sequences are GTSNPN and SVGIG (reference sequence). The CDR3 is 14 residues long. The CDR3 DNA follows: TGTGCCTGGAGTGGTGGGTCCGCCGGGGAAAAACTGTTTTTT. This codes for CAWSGGSAGEKLFF.

The rearrangement links TRBV5-1 to TRBJ1-1, with 11 bases aligning to TRBD1. CDR1 is SGHRS, CDR2 YFSETQ, per germline. With V trimmed by 4 bases and J by 0 bases, 5 bases remained unmatched. The CDR3 extends over 16 amino acids. CDR3 loop: CASSLRTGGLNTEAFF. The CDR3 DNA reads TGCGCCAGCAGCCTCAGGACAGGGGGCCTGAACACTGAAGCTTTCTTT.

The chain is built from TRBV5-8 and TRBJ1-6, with TRBD1 as a possible D gene (6 bases). The germline gives CDR1 SGHTS, CDR2 YDEGEE. This CDR3 comprises 13 residues. The V end lost 4 bases, the J end lost 10 bases, and 12 bases lay between the germline ends. This CDR3 is CASSDPGVSPLHF. Written as DNA, the CDR3 is TGTGCCAGCAGCGATCCAGGGGTGTCACCCCTCCACTTT. The complete variable domain, with remaining parts taken from reference TRBV5-8 and TRBJ1-6, reads EAGVTQSPTHLIKTRGQQATLRCSPISGHTSVYWYQQALGLGLQFLLWYDEGEERNRGNFPPRFSGRQFPNYSSELNVNALELEDSALYLCASSDPGVSPLHFGNGTRLTVT.